The clone carrying this TCR beta chain was seen only a few times. The antigen is not known. The V end lost 4 bases, the J end lost 2 bases, and 12 bases lay between the germline ends. The CDR3 is made up of 13 amino acids. Germline loops: CDR1 SQVTM, CDR2 ANQGSEA. These data are taken from a study of blood T cells in healthy people across ages. Overall study findings and caveats: The long-lived group displayed more naive CD4+ cells, plus higher diversity, than the aged donors did. Diversity figures based on one million T cells were deemed too low.

Together with a sample-barcoded 5' primer, a J-beta primer mix was included in a second PCR lasting about 7 to 12 cycles. In TCRdb, the 5' RACE reads were re-called with MiXCR into one record per CDR3 protein. The top ten hold 15% to 20% of the sample, which has approximately 1,100,000 distinct CDR3 sequences, less than 50% seen once. Investigators took approximately 10 milliliters of peripheral blood from every donor. This rearrangement joins TRBV29-1 to TRBJ2-7; tentatively, D is TRBD1 (6 bases). The source material was blood. The receptor comes from a woman aged 60-75 years in good health. CDR3 sequence: CSVGAGTTYEQYF. Here the CDR3 DNA reads TGCAGCGTTGGGGCCGGGACAACCTACGAGCAGTACTTC.